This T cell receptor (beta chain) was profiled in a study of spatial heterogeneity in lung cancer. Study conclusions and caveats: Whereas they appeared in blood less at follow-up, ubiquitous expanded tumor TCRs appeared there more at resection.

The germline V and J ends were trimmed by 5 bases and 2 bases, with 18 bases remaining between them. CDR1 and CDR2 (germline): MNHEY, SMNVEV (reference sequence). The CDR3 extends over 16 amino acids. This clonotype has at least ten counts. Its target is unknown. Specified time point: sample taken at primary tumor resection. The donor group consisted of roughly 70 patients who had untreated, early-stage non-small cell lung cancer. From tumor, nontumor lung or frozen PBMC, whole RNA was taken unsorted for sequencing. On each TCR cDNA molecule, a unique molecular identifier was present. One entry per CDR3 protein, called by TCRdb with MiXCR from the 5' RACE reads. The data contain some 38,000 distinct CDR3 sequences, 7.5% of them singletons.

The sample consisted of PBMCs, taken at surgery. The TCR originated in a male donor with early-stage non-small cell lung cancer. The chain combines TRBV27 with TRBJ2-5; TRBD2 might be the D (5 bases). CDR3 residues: CASSPIRGSKQETQYF. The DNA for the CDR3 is TGTGCCAGCAGTCCAATCCGAGGGAGCAAACAAGAGACCCAGTACTTC.